Each of the 29 T cell receptor beta chains below was sequenced from the same sample in a study of T cell changes during pregnancy in multiple sclerosis. Produced via immunoSEQ multiplex PCR; TCRdb's table is partial and in-frame only. This table holds under 95,000 clones, just under 95% found once. Specimen: peripheral blood, collected in the second trimester of pregnancy. The receptor set was obtained from a female donor in good health, enrolled as a control in a pregnancy study.

The CDR3 nucleotides are TGTGCCAGCAGCTTTCCTAGCGGGGGGGCCGGGGAGCTGTTTTTT. Its translation: CASSFPSGGAGELFF. J is TRBJ2-2 and V is TRBV7-9; TRBD2 agrees at 12 bases. The V gene's germline CDR1 is SEHNR and CDR2 FQNEAQ (reference sequence). V shed 3 bases, J shed 6 bases, and the junction held 2 bases outside the gene matches. This CDR3 is built from 15 residues. The full variable domain, rest sourced from reference TRBV7-9 and TRBJ2-2, is DTGVSQNPRHKITKRGQNVTFRCDPISEHNRLYWYRQTLGQGPEFLTYFQNEAQLEKSRLLSDRFSAERPKGSFSTLEIQRTEQGDSAMYLCASSFPSGGAGELFFGEGSRLTVL.

Only a few counts were recorded for this clone. V gene TRBV6-5 combines with J gene TRBJ1-2, with 10 bases matching TRBD1. The germline gives CDR1 MNHEY, CDR2 SVGAGI. The CDR3 extends over 14 amino acids. V gave up 2 bases and J gave up 5 bases; unmatched junction bases: 2. Here the CDR3 reads CASSYGTGVYGYTF. The CDR3 DNA is TGTGCCAGCAGTTACGGGACAGGGGTTTATGGCTACACCTTC.

The chain has TRBV15 and TRBJ2-3, with 10 bases lining up with TRBD1. The CDR3 extends over 15 amino acids. The V gene's germline CDR1 is LNHNV and CDR2 YYDKDF (reference sequence). Germline trimming cut 1 base from V and 4 bases from J; bases unmatched to any gene: 2. The DNA for the CDR3 is TGTGCCACCAGCAGAGGGGACAGGGGTCCAGATACGCAGTATTTT. Its translation is CATSRGDRGPDTQYF.

The genes are TRBV19 and TRBJ1-1, with 7 bases matching TRBD1. The ends lost 5 bases at V and 11 bases at J; junction bases unmatched: 20. Germline CDR1 reads LNHDA; CDR2 reads SQIVND (reference sequence). This CDR3 is 16 amino acids long. CDR3 sequence: CASSANGDRASLGAFF. DNA of the CDR3: TGTGCCAGTAGTGCTAACGGGGACAGAGCGTCACTTGGGGCTTTCTTT. Looking up the rest from reference TRBV19 and TRBJ1-1 gives the full variable domain: DGGITQSPKYLFRKEGQNVTLSCEQNLNHDAMYWYRQDPGQGLRLIYYSQIVNDFQKGDIAEGYSVSREKKESFPLTVTSAQKNPTAFYLCASSANGDRASLGAFFGQGTRLTVV.

This rearrangement joins TRBV20-1 to TRBJ2-1; possible D gene TRBD2, 5 bases. This CDR3 is 10 amino acids long. Germline CDR1 and CDR2: DFQATT and SNEGSKA (reference sequence). Trimming cost V 7 bases and J 8 bases, with 9 bases left between them. CDR3 sequence (DNA): TGCAGTGTATTAGCGCATGAGCAGTTCTTC. Protein sequence: CSVLAHEQFF.

The rearrangement uses TRBV6-6 and TRBJ1-2, with TRBD1 matching 9 bases. The ends lost 4 bases at V and 4 bases at J; junction bases unmatched: 7. The germline V gene has CDR1 MNHNY and CDR2 SVGAGI (reference sequence). The CDR3 is 15 amino acids. The CDR3: CASSSPGQGSYGYTF. DNA of the CDR3: TGTGCCAGCAGTTCTCCGGGACAGGGAAGCTATGGCTACACCTTC.

The chain recombines TRBV4-1 with TRBJ2-1, with unresolved D. The length of the CDR3 is 16 residues. V was pared by 0 bases and J by 3 bases, with 12 bases between. CDR1 is MGHRA, CDR2 YSYEKL, per germline. The CDR3 bases are TGCGCCAGCAGCCAAGATTATTCACTGCTCTACAATGAGCAGTTCTTC. Amino acid sequence: CASSQDYSLLYNEQFF.

CDR3 region: CSVLGAITGGQKDGYTF. The CDR3 bases are TGCAGCGTTCTGGGTGCCATCACAGGGGGGCAAAAGGATGGCTACACCTTC. The chain uses TRBV29-1 and TRBJ1-2; 8 bases fit TRBD1. The CDR3 runs to 17 residues. J lost 6 bases, V lost 5 bases, and 20 bases had no gene match. Germline values: CDR1 SQVTM, CDR2 ANQGSEA.

This clone appeared once. V and J are TRBV7-8 and TRBJ1-1, with a possible D match to TRBD1 (6 bases). Germline values: CDR1 SGHVS, CDR2 FQNEAQ. The V gene lost 4 bases and the J gene lost 0 bases, with 9 bases spanning the gap. There are 14 residues in the CDR3. In DNA, the CDR3 is TGTGCCAGCAGCTCGGGACATTTGAACACTGAAGCTTTCTTT. It encodes CASSSGHLNTEAFF.

This chain links TRBV4-1 with TRBJ2-4, with 9 bases lining up with TRBD1. The germline gives CDR1 MGHRA, CDR2 YSYEKL. This CDR3 comprises 16 residues. J lost 6 bases, V lost 0 bases, and 6 bases had no gene match. This CDR3 is CASSQEYGTGLNIQYF. The CDR3 bases are TGCGCCAGCAGCCAAGAATACGGGACAGGGTTAAACATTCAGTACTTC.

CDR3 coding DNA: TGTGCCAGCAGCCAGACAGGGGGGGTTAATGAAAAACTGTTTTTT. It codes for CASSQTGGVNEKLFF. This rearrangement joins TRBV7-3 to TRBJ1-4, with 9 bases fitting TRBD1. Germline CDR1 is SGHTA and CDR2 is FQGTGA. The CDR3 consists of 15 residues. V trimming: 5 bases; J trimming: 4 bases; junction bases outside the gene matches: 5.

V and J are TRBV19 and TRBJ2-7; D may be TRBD2 (6 bases). Trimming cost V 9 bases and J 3 bases, with 15 bases left between them. The CDR3 has 13 amino acids. The germline V gene has CDR1 LNHDA and CDR2 SQIVND (reference sequence). CDR3 nucleotide sequence: TGTGCCAGCGGGGTTGGCGGGGACTACGAGCAGTACTTC. It codes for CASGVGGDYEQYF.

The gene calls are TRBV2 and TRBJ1-2, with no clear D. Trimming removed 6 bases at V and 2 bases at J, with 16 bases between. There are 15 residues in the CDR3. CDR1 is SNHLY and CDR2 is FYNNEI in the germline V gene. The CDR3 protein is CASSVGYLVNYGYTF. DNA of the CDR3: TGTGCCAGCAGCGTCGGGTATCTCGTGAACTATGGCTACACCTTC.

The V call is TRBV7-9, the J call TRBJ2-3, with 7 nucleotides matching TRBD1. Germline trimming cut 5 bases from V and 10 bases from J; bases unmatched to any gene: 3. The CDR3 has 11 residues. Germline CDR1 and CDR2: SEHNR and FQNEAQ (reference sequence). The CDR3 is CASSTGDAQYF. As DNA, the CDR3 is TGTGCCAGCAGCACAGGGGATGCGCAGTATTTT.

The rearrangement uses TRBV6-1 and TRBJ1-2; D is ambiguous. Germline CDR1 and CDR2: MNHNS and SASEGT. This CDR3 contains 11 residues. DNA of the CDR3: TGTGCAACAGCTTCGGTTTATGGCTACACCTTC. Protein: CATASVYGYTF.

In this sample, this clone turned up a few times. The CDR3 loop is CASSFTVSSYNSPLHF. The CDR3, as DNA: TGTGCCAGCAGCTTCACGGTGAGCTCCTATAATTCACCCCTCCACTTT. V usage is TRBV2 and J usage is TRBJ1-6; the D is unclear. Per germline, CDR1 SNHLY and CDR2 FYNNEI. Trimming pared 6 bases from V and 0 bases from J, leaving 12 bases between. This CDR3 comprises 16 residues.

This chain connects TRBV6-6 to TRBJ2-7; weak D call: TRBD2 (5 bases). V shed 5 bases and J shed 2 bases, with 7 bases lying between them. The CDR3 runs 12 residues. Germline-derived CDR1 and CDR2 are MNHNY and SVGAGI (reference sequence). DNA of the CDR3: TGTGCCAGCAGTCGGGATGCCTACGAGCAGTACTTC. Protein product: CASSRDAYEQYF.

V gene TRBV7-2 combines with J gene TRBJ2-7; D is unresolved. In germline, CDR1 is SGHTA, CDR2 FQGNSA. V dropped 2 bases and J dropped 0 bases, with 11 bases sitting between them. The CDR3 runs 15 residues. The CDR3 region has the DNA TGTGCCAGCAGCTTATCATCAGTAAGCTCCTACGAGCAGTACTTC. Translated: CASSLSSVSSYEQYF.

The rearrangement joins TRBV7-2 to TRBJ2-7; D is perhaps TRBD1 (6 bases). From germline, CDR1 is SGHTA and CDR2 FQGNSA. V dropped 3 bases and J dropped 3 bases, with 15 bases sitting between them. This CDR3 has 15 residues. This CDR3 is CASSFLQGGGYEQYF. The CDR3 region has the DNA TGTGCCAGCAGCTTCTTACAGGGCGGTGGCTACGAGCAGTACTTC.

J is TRBJ2-7 and V is TRBV13, with 10 bases identical to TRBD1. Germline assignment: CDR1 PRHDT and CDR2 FYEKMQ (reference sequence). The CDR3 consists of 16 residues. With V trimmed by 5 bases and J by 6 bases, 13 bases remained unmatched. The CDR3 is CASSASDRGQFFEQYF. The DNA of the CDR3 is TGTGCCAGCAGCGCCTCCGACAGGGGGCAGTTTTTCGAGCAGTACTTC. Complete variable domain (other parts from reference TRBV13 and TRBJ2-7): AAGVIQSPRHLIKEKRETATLKCYPIPRHDTVYWYQQGPGQDPQFLISFYEKMQSDKGSIPDRFSAQQFSDYHSELNMSSLELGDSALYFCASSASDRGQFFEQYFGPGTRLTVT.

The rearrangement joins TRBV5-6 to TRBJ2-5; no clear D. The V gene's germline CDR1 is SGHDT and CDR2 YYEEEE. Trimming stripped 4 bases from V and 0 bases from J, with 16 bases between. The CDR3 consists of 16 residues. Here the CDR3 DNA reads TGTGCCAGCAGCCTCCGGCATGAGGTGTACCAAGAGACCCAGTACTTC. It yields the protein CASSLRHEVYQETQYF.

The rearrangement uses TRBV30 and TRBJ2-5; TRBD2 agrees at 10 bases. There are 15 residues in the CDR3. Germline V lookup: CDR1 GTSNPN, CDR2 SVGIG (reference sequence). Trimming at V came to 5 bases and at J to 0 bases, leaving 6 bases not matched to a gene. DNA of the CDR3: TGTGCCTGGGGTAGCGGGGGGAATTACCAAGAGACCCAGTACTTC. It codes for CAWGSGGNYQETQYF. Together with reference TRBV30 and TRBJ2-5, the CDR3 gives the full variable domain: SQTIHQWPATLVQPVGSPLSLECTVEGTSNPNLYWYRQAAGRGLQLLFYSVGIGQISSEVPQNLSASRPQDRQFILSSKKLLLSDSGFYLCAWGSGGNYQETQYFGPGTRLLVL.

The chain combines TRBV6-5 with TRBJ1-2; 7 bases fit TRBD1. With V trimmed by 7 bases and J by 5 bases, 7 bases remained unmatched. The CDR3 is made up of 13 amino acids. Germline V gene data show CDR1 as MNHEY and CDR2 as SVGAGI. The CDR3 DNA sequence: TGTGCCAGCACTCCCTCAGGGGGATATGGCTACACCTTC. Encoded protein: CASTPSGGYGYTF.

The chain couples TRBV7-6 to TRBJ1-5; D remains unclear. With 4 bases removed from V and 5 bases from J, the gap between germline ends came to 9 bases. Per germline, CDR1 SGHVS and CDR2 FNYEAQ. CDR3 length: 13 residues. In DNA form, the CDR3 reads TGTGCCAGCAGCTCGGGTTCGTATCAGCCCCAGCATTTT. Residues: CASSSGSYQPQHF.

This rearrangement joins TRBV5-4 to TRBJ2-7; D is perhaps TRBD2 (5 bases). The CDR3 is made up of 15 amino acids. Trimming took 0 bases from V and 0 from J, leaving 10 bases between them. Germline V lookup: CDR1 SGHNT, CDR2 YYREEE (reference sequence). The CDR3 bases are TGTGCCAGCAGCTTGGGAGGGTTGAGCTCCTACGAGCAGTACTTC. This sequence encodes CASSLGGLSSYEQYF. Using reference TRBV5-4 and TRBJ2-7 for the parts outside the CDR3, the full variable domain is ETGVTQSPTHLIKTRGQQVTLRCSSQSGHNTVSWYQQALGQGPQFIFQYYREEENGRGNFPPRFSGLQFPNYSSELNVNALELDDSALYLCASSLGGLSSYEQYFGPGTRLTVT.

The V gene is TRBV5-1, the J gene TRBJ1-1, with TRBD1 matching over 10 bases. Germline CDR1 SGHRS, CDR2 YFSETQ. Losses at the gene ends were 4 bases for V and 5 bases for J; bases not matched to a gene: 5. The CDR3 is 14 amino acids. The CDR3: CASSTPGQGTEAFF. In nucleotides, the CDR3 is TGCGCCAGCAGCACCCCGGGACAGGGGACTGAAGCTTTCTTT.

Only one count was recorded for this clone. The chain links TRBV5-5 to TRBJ1-1, with 9 bases lining up with TRBD1. The V gene end was trimmed by 3 bases and the J gene end by 0 bases; junction bases not matched to a gene: 6. Germline CDR1 is SGHKS and CDR2 is YYEKEE (reference sequence). This CDR3 contains 16 residues. CDR3 region: CASSSGQGIMNTEAFF. The CDR3 DNA reads TGTGCCAGCAGCTCGGGACAGGGAATCATGAACACTGAAGCTTTCTTT. Full variable domain (outside the CDR3, taken from reference TRBV5-5 and TRBJ1-1): DAGVTQSPTHLIKTRGQQVTLRCSPISGHKSVSWYQQVLGQGPQFIFQYYEKEERGRGNFPDRFSARQFPNYSSELNVNALLLGDSALYLCASSSGQGIMNTEAFFGQGTRLTVV.

This clone has a single count. The V call is TRBV9, the J call TRBJ2-3, with 11 bases identical to TRBD2. Germline-derived CDR1 and CDR2 are SGDLS and YYNGEE. This CDR3 spans 18 amino acids. V shed 1 base, J shed 2 bases, and the junction held 9 bases outside the gene matches. The CDR3 DNA reads TGTGCCAGCAGCGTATTAGCGGGGGGGGTAAGTCCCACAGATACGCAGTATTTT. Residues: CASSVLAGGVSPTDTQYF.

V is TRBV30 and J is TRBJ1-2, with no clear D. Trimming took 5 bases from V and 3 from J, leaving 4 bases between them. Germline V lookup: CDR1 GTSNPN, CDR2 SVGIG (reference sequence). This CDR3 spans 10 amino acids. DNA of the CDR3: TGTGCCTGGTATGACTATGGCTACACCTTC. It yields the protein CAWYDYGYTF.